Included here is one T cell receptor (beta chain) sequence, with context. Its specificity is unknown. This record comes from a study of T cell responses to AZD1222 COVID-19 vaccine. Study results and caveats: Increases in Spike-specific TCR breadth and depth were seen after two AZD1222 doses.

The study pooled second doses at about 4 or about 12 weeks. V gave up 5 bases and J gave up 3 bases, with 22 bases separating them. The CDR3 extends over 17 amino acids. The germline gives CDR1 PRHDT, CDR2 FYEKMQ (reference sequence). Assay: immunoSEQ multiplex PCR; the TCRdb copy retains only in-frame clones and omits some. The sample includes 130,000 or so clones, 80% to 90% of them seen just once. This clonotype was obtained from an adult who received the AZD1222 COVID-19 vaccine. The specimen was peripheral blood, collected 28 days after the second AZD1222 dose. This rearrangement joins TRBV13 to TRBJ1-2, with D perhaps matching TRBD1 (6 bases). CDR3 bases: TGTGCCAGCAGCCTGCTGCTATGGGGGGGCGCGGACTATGGCTACACCTTC. Translating gives CASSLLLWGGADYGYTF.